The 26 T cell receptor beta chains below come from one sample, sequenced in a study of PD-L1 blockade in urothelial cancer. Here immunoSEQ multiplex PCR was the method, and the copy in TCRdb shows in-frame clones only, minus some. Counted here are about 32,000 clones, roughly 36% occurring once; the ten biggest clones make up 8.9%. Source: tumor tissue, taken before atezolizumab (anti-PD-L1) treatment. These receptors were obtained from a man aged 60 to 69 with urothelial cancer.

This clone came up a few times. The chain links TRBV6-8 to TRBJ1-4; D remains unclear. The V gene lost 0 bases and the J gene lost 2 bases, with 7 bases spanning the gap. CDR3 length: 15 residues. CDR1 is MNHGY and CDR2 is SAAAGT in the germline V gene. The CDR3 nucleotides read TGTGCCAGCAGTTACTCGCAGTCCACTAATGAAAAACTGTTTTTT. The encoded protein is CASSYSQSTNEKLFF.

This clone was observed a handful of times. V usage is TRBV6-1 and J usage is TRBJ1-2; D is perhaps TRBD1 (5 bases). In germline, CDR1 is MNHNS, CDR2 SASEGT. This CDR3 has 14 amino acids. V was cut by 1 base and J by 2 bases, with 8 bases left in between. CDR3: CASSEETENYGYTF. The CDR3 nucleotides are TGTGCCAGCAGTGAAGAGACAGAAAACTATGGCTACACCTTC.

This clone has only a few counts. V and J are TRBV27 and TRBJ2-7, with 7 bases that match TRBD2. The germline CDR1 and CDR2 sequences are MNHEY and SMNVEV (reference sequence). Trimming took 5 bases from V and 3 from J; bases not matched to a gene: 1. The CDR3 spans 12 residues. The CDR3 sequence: CASSPGGYEQYF. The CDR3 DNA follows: TGTGCCAGCAGTCCGGGAGGCTACGAGCAGTACTTC.

The CDR3 region has the DNA TGTGCCAGCCAAGACAGGAATGAAAAACTGTTTTTT. This encodes CASQDRNEKLFF. V usage is TRBV25-1 and J usage is TRBJ1-4; D perhaps matches TRBD1 (6 bases). V lost 8 bases and J 5 bases, leaving 9 bases between the germline ends. There are 12 residues in the CDR3. Germline CDR1 reads MGHDK; CDR2 reads SYGVNS.

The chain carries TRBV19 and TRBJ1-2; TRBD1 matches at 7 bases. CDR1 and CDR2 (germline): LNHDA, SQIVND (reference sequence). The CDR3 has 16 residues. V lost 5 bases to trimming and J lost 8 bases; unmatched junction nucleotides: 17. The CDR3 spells CASSVLTNYRGEGYTF. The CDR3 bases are TGTGCCAGTAGTGTACTGACCAATTACAGGGGTGAAGGCTACACCTTC.

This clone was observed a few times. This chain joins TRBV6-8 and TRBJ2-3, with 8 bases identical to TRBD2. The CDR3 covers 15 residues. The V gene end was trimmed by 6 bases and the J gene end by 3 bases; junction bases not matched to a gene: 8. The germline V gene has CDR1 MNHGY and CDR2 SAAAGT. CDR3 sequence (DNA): TGTGCCAGCAGCCAGTTGGGCGGGGGGACAGATACGCAGTATTTT. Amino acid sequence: CASSQLGGGTDTQYF.

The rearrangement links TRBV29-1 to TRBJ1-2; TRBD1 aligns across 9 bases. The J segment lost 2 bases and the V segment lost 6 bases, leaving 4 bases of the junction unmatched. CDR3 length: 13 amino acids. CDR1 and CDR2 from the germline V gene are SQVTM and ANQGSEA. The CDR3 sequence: CSVQQGANYGYTF. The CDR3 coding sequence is TGCAGCGTACAACAGGGGGCCAACTATGGCTACACCTTC.

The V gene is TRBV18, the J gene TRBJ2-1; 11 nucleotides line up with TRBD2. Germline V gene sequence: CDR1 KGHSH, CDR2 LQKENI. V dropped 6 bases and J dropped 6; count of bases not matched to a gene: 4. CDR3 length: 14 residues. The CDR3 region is CASSLAGGRNEQFF. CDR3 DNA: TGTGCCAGCTCCCTAGCGGGGGGCCGCAATGAGCAGTTCTTC.

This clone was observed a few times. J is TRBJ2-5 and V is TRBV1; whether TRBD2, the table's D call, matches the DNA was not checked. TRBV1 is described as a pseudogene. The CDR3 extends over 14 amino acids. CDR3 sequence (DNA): TGCGCCAGCAGCCAAGATCCCCGTAGAGAGACCCAGTACTTC. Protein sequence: CASSQDPRRETQYF.

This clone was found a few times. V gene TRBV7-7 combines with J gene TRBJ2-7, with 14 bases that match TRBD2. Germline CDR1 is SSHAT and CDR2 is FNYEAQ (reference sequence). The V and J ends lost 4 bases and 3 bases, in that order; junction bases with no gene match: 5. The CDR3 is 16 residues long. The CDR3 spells CASSSGLAGEGYEQYF. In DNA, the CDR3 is TGTGCCAGCAGCTCGGGACTAGCGGGGGAGGGCTACGAGCAGTACTTC.

DNA of the CDR3: TGCGCCAGCAGTACAGAAACCTATGGCTACACCTTC. It specifies CASSTETYGYTF. The rearrangement joins TRBV10-2 to TRBJ1-2; D remains unclear. V lost 5 bases, J lost 4 bases, and 8 bases lay in between. There are 12 residues in the CDR3. The germline V gene encodes CDR1 WSHSY and CDR2 SAAADI.

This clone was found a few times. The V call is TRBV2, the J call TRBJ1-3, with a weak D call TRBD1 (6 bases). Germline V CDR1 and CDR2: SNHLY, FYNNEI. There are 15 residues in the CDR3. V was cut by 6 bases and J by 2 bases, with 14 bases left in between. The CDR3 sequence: CASSPQGLAGNTIYF. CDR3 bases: TGTGCCAGCAGCCCCCAGGGGTTAGCTGGAAACACCATATATTTT.

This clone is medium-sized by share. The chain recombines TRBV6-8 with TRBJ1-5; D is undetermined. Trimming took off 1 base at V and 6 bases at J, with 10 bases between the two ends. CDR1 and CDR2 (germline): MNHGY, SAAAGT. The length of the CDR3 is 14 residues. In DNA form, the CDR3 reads TGTGCCAGCAGTTACTTCCTTGAGGGTCAGCCCCAGCATTTT. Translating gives CASSYFLEGQPQHF.

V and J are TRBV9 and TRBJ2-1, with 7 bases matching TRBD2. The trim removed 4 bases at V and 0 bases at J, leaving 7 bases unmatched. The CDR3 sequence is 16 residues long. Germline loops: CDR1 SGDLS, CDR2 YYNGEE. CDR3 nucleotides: TGTGCCAGCAGCCCCTCTGCGGGAGCCTCCTACAATGAGCAGTTCTTC. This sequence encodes CASSPSAGASYNEQFF.

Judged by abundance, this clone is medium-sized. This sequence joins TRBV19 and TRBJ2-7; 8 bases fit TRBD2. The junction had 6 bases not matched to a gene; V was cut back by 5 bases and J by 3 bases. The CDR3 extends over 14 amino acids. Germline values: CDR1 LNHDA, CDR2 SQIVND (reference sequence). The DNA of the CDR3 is TGTGCCAGTAGTGTACGGACTAGCAACTACGAGCAGTACTTC. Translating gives CASSVRTSNYEQYF.

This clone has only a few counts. The CDR3 loop reads CASSPGESFSIYNEQFF. CDR3 DNA: TGTGCCAGCAGTCCAGGGGAGTCCTTCTCGATCTACAATGAGCAGTTCTTC. V and J are TRBV6-8 and TRBJ2-1; tentatively, D is TRBD1 (6 bases). CDR3 length equals 17 residues. The V gene lost 5 bases and the J gene lost 3 bases, with 20 bases spanning the gap. Looked up from germline, CDR1 is MNHGY and CDR2 is SAAAGT.

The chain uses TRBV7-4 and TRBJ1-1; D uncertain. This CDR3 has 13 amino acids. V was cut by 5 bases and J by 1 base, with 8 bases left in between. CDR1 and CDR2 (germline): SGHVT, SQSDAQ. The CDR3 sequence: CASSLGWNTEAFF. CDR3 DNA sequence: TGTGCCAGCAGCCTTGGATGGAACACTGAAGCTTTCTTT.

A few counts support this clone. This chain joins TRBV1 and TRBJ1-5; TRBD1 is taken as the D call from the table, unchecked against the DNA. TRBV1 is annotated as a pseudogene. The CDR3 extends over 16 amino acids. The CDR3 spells CASSRGTRTDNQPQHF. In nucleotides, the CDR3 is TGCGCCAGCAGCCGGGGGACCAGGACAGATAATCAGCCCCAGCATTTT.

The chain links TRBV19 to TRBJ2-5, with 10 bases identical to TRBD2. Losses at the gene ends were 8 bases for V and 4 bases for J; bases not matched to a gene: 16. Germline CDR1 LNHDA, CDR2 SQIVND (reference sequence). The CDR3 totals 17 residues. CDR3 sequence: CASSRLASGSLRETQYF. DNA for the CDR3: TGTGCCAGTTCAAGGTTGGCTAGCGGGAGTCTGCGAGAGACCCAGTACTTC.

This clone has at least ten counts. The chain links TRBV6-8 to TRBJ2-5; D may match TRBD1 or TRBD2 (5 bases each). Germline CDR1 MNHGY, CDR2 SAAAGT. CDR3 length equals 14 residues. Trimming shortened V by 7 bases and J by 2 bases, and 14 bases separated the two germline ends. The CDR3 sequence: CASTTGTQQETQYF. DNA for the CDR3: TGTGCCAGCACCACCGGGACGCAGCAAGAGACCCAGTACTTC.

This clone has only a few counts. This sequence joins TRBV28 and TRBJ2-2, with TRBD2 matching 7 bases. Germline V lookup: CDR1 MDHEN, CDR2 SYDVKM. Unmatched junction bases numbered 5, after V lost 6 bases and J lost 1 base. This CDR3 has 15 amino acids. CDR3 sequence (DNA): TGTGCCAGCAGAGCCGGGACTATGAACACCGGGGAGCTGTTTTTT. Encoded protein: CASRAGTMNTGELFF.

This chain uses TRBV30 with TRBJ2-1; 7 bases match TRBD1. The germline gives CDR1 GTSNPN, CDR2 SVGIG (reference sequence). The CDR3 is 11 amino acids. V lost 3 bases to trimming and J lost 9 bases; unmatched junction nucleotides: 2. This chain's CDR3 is CAWRGQVEQFF. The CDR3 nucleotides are TGTGCCTGGAGAGGACAGGTTGAGCAGTTCTTC.

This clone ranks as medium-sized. The CDR3 reads CASYKGGTGDGEQYF. The CDR3 DNA reads as TGTGCCAGCTACAAGGGGGGGACAGGGGACGGCGAGCAGTACTTC. V and J are TRBV19 and TRBJ2-7; TRBD1 agrees at 10 bases. Germline loops: CDR1 LNHDA, CDR2 SQIVND (reference sequence). The CDR3 totals 15 residues. V lost 9 bases and J lost 6; bases outside the gene matches: 14.

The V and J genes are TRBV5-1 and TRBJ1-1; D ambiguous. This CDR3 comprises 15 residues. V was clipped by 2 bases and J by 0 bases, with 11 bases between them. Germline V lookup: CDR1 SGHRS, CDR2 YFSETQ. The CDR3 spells CASSFSQFMNTEAFF. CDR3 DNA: TGCGCCAGCAGCTTTAGCCAGTTCATGAACACTGAAGCTTTCTTT.

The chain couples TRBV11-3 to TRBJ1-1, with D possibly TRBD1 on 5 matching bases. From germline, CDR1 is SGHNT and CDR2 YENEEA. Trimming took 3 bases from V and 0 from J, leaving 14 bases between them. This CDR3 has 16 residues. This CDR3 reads CASSLAGGGLNTEAFF. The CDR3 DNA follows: TGTGCCAGCAGCTTGGCCGGTGGGGGACTGAACACTGAAGCTTTCTTT.

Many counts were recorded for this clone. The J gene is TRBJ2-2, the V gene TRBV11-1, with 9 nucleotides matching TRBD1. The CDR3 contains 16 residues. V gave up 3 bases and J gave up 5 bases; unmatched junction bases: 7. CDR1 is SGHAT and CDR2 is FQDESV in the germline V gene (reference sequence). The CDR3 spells CASSLQGTGRTGELFF. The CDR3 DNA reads TGTGCCAGCAGCTTGCAAGGGACAGGGAGAACCGGGGAGCTGTTTTTT.